Below, one T cell receptor beta chain is given with its context. Its cognate antigen is unknown. Generation of TCR beta libraries employed quantitative 5'-RACE incorporating molecular barcodes. In TCRdb, the 5' RACE reads were re-called with MiXCR into one record per CDR3 protein. Of more than 300,000 distinct CDR3 sequences listed, 7.5% to 9% are singletons. V shed 5 bases and J shed 4 bases, with 14 bases lying between them. Germline assignment: CDR1 LGHDT and CDR2 YNNKEL (reference sequence). This CDR3 spans 14 amino acids. The data belong to a study of CD8 T cells in ankylosing spondylitis. Study-level results: Apparently characteristic of ankylosing spondylitis blood was a TCR beta motif (under ten highly homologous variants).

The specimen was blood, either unsorted or a sorted T cell fraction (not recorded which). The source is a male donor with ankylosing spondylitis. This chain links TRBV3-1 with TRBJ1-2; D unresolved. The CDR3 sequence: CASSSRAGSYGYTF. For the CDR3, the DNA is TGTGCCAGCAGCTCCCGAGCAGGAAGCTATGGCTACACCTTC.